This is a list of T cell receptor beta chains from one sample in a study of graft-versus-host responses after intestinal transplantation. TCRdb keeps only in-frame clones here, not all; method: immunoSEQ multiplex PCR. The data show approximately 93,000 clones, with 85% to 95% seen just once and roughly 0.07% held by the top ten. Their target antigens are unknown. The sequences come from unstimulated CD8+ T cells sorted from spleen or lymph node cells, collected before transplant. Receptor source: a human donor who was the organ donor for an intestinal transplant. Each CDR3 is given with its conserved first and last residue. Fields, in order: CDR3 DNA, CDR3 protein, clone size, CDR3 length, J gene, D gene, V gene. The D gene is left open where the match is weak. Expanded clones get a size class; other rows say once, few or many, or leave the size out.

CDR3nt: TGTGCCTGGAGTAGGGCTAGCGGGGGGGCGGGAGAGACCCAGTACTTC
CDR3aa: CAWSRASGGAGETQYF
abundance: NA
len: 16
j_gene: TRBJ2-5
d_gene: TRBD2
v_gene: TRBV30

CDR3nt: TGCGCCAGCACCCTAACTAGCGGGAGATTCAATGAGCAGTTCTTC
CDR3aa: CASTLTSGRFNEQFF
abundance: NA
len: 15
j_gene: TRBJ2-1
d_gene: TRBD2
v_gene: TRBV10-1

CDR3nt: TGTGCCAGCAGCTCCGGACAGGGAAGGCCTACGAACACCGGGGAGCTGTTTTTT
CDR3aa: CASSSGQGRPTNTGELFF
abundance: once
len: 18
j_gene: TRBJ2-2
d_gene: TRBD1
v_gene: TRBV7-9

CDR3nt: TGTGCCAGTAGTATAGGGACTAGCGGGAACAATGAGCAGTTCTTC
CDR3aa: CASSIGTSGNNEQFF
abundance: NA
len: 15
j_gene: TRBJ2-1
d_gene: TRBD2
v_gene: TRBV19

CDR3nt: TGTGCCAGCAGCTTAGGCATACGGGGTAACTATGGCTACACCTTC
CDR3aa: CASSLGIRGNYGYTF
abundance: NA
len: 15
j_gene: TRBJ1-2
d_gene: NA
v_gene: TRBV13

CDR3nt: TGTGCCAGCAGTGAAGGACCGGGTAGATATAGCAATCAGCCCCAGCATTTT
CDR3aa: CASSEGPGRYSNQPQHF
abundance: NA
len: 17
j_gene: TRBJ1-5
d_gene: NA
v_gene: TRBV2

CDR3nt: TGTGCCAGCAGCATCGACCTCCCCCGAGGGGGACAGGGGGCAATATATGAAAAACTGTTTTTT
CDR3aa: CASSIDLPRGGQGAIYEKLFF
abundance: NA
len: 21
j_gene: TRBJ1-4
d_gene: TRBD1
v_gene: TRBV9

CDR3nt: TGTGCCAGCAGCTTCAACAGGGGGCACGAGCAGTACTTC
CDR3aa: CASSFNRGHEQYF
abundance: NA
len: 13
j_gene: TRBJ2-7
d_gene: TRBD1
v_gene: TRBV11-2

CDR3nt: TGTGCCATCAGTGAGTCAGGTTGGCAGGGTCAGCAGCCCCAGCATTTT
CDR3aa: CAISESGWQGQQPQHF
abundance: NA
len: 16
j_gene: TRBJ1-5
d_gene: NA
v_gene: TRBV10-3

CDR3nt: TGTGCCAGCAGCTTAGAGGGGGGACAGGGTGTGGGTCAGCCCCAGCATTTT
CDR3aa: CASSLEGGQGVGQPQHF
abundance: NA
len: 17
j_gene: TRBJ1-5
d_gene: TRBD1
v_gene: TRBV7-9

CDR3nt: TGTGCCAGCAGTGAAGATCCCTTTACTGAAGCTTTCTTT
CDR3aa: CASSEDPFTEAFF
abundance: NA
len: 13
j_gene: TRBJ1-1
d_gene: NA
v_gene: TRBV6-1

CDR3nt: TGTGCCACCAGCGCACAAAGCGGGGGGGTAAATGAGCAGTTCTTC
CDR3aa: CATSAQSGGVNEQFF
abundance: NA
len: 15
j_gene: TRBJ2-1
d_gene: TRBD2
v_gene: TRBV15

CDR3nt: TGTGCCAGCAGTTTATCTGTTCGGGAGGGCTGGGTCACCGGGGAGCTGTTTTTT
CDR3aa: CASSLSVREGWVTGELFF
abundance: NA
len: 18
j_gene: TRBJ2-2
d_gene: TRBD2
v_gene: TRBV28

CDR3nt: TGTGCCAGCAGCGTAGATCCAGGGGGCTACGAGCAGTACTTC
CDR3aa: CASSVDPGGYEQYF
abundance: NA
len: 14
j_gene: TRBJ2-7
d_gene: TRBD1
v_gene: TRBV9

CDR3nt: TGTGCCAGCAGCATCGGGACTCCTCGATACCTAAATGAGCAGTTCTTC
CDR3aa: CASSIGTPRYLNEQFF
abundance: NA
len: 16
j_gene: TRBJ2-1
d_gene: NA
v_gene: TRBV7-9

CDR3nt: TGTGCCAGTAGGGTAACTCCAGGAAGGACAGGGGGCGACGGGACCCAGTACTTC
CDR3aa: CASRVTPGRTGGDGTQYF
abundance: NA
len: 18
j_gene: TRBJ2-5
d_gene: TRBD1
v_gene: TRBV19

CDR3nt: TGTGCCAGCAGCCTTCCCCAGGCAGTTCCTGAAGCTTTCTTT
CDR3aa: CASSLPQAVPEAFF
abundance: once
len: 14
j_gene: TRBJ1-1
d_gene: NA
v_gene: TRBV11-2

CDR3nt: TGCGCCAGCAGCCCGAGGACTATCCGGGGAATCACAGATACGCAGTATTTT
CDR3aa: CASSPRTIRGITDTQYF
abundance: NA
len: 17
j_gene: TRBJ2-3
d_gene: NA
v_gene: TRBV5-1

CDR3nt: TGCAGCGTTGAACCTTCCGGGGATCAGCACAATGAGCAGTTCTTC
CDR3aa: CSVEPSGDQHNEQFF
abundance: NA
len: 15
j_gene: TRBJ2-1
d_gene: NA
v_gene: TRBV29-1

CDR3nt: TGTGCCAGCAGCTTCCTAGCGGGGGGGACCTACGAGCAGTACTTC
CDR3aa: CASSFLAGGTYEQYF
abundance: NA
len: 15
j_gene: TRBJ2-7
d_gene: TRBD2
v_gene: TRBV7-3

CDR3nt: TGTGCCAGTAGTTCTGCAGGGACAACAGAAGAGACCCAGTACTTC
CDR3aa: CASSSAGTTEETQYF
abundance: NA
len: 15
j_gene: TRBJ2-5
d_gene: NA
v_gene: TRBV19

CDR3nt: TGTGCCAGTAGTATGCGAGGGTTGTTAAGTCAGCCCCAGCATTTT
CDR3aa: CASSMRGLLSQPQHF
abundance: once
len: 15
j_gene: TRBJ1-5
d_gene: NA
v_gene: TRBV19

CDR3nt: TGTGCCAGCAGCTTAGATTTCCCTAGCGGGGCCTACAATGAGCAGTTCTTC
CDR3aa: CASSLDFPSGAYNEQFF
abundance: NA
len: 17
j_gene: TRBJ2-1
d_gene: TRBD2
v_gene: TRBV11-2

CDR3nt: TGTGCCAGCAGCCAAGAGTTCCAGCGGGAGTTTGAAGAGACCCAGTACTTC
CDR3aa: CASSQEFQREFEETQYF
abundance: once
len: 17
j_gene: TRBJ2-5
d_gene: TRBD2
v_gene: TRBV14

CDR3nt: TGTGCCTGGGACAGGGTCTCCTACAATGAGCAGTTCTTC
CDR3aa: CAWDRVSYNEQFF
abundance: NA
len: 13
j_gene: TRBJ2-1
d_gene: TRBD1
v_gene: TRBV30

CDR3nt: TGCGCCAGCAGTCAATCGGTACAGGGTCGAATTTTCGGCAATCAGCCCCAGCATTTT
CDR3aa: CASSQSVQGRIFGNQPQHF
abundance: NA
len: 19
j_gene: TRBJ1-5
d_gene: NA
v_gene: TRBV23-1

CDR3nt: TGTGCCAGCAGTAGCCCCACCGATCATCAGCCCCAGCATTTT
CDR3aa: CASSSPTDHQPQHF
abundance: NA
len: 14
j_gene: TRBJ1-5
d_gene: NA
v_gene: TRBV6-6

CDR3nt: TGTGCCAGCAGCTTAGGAGCGGATGATAGCACAGATACGCAGTATTTT
CDR3aa: CASSLGADDSTDTQYF
abundance: NA
len: 16
j_gene: TRBJ2-3
d_gene: NA
v_gene: TRBV7-3

CDR3nt: TGTGCCTGGAGTGTGTCGGGAGATGGCACAGATACGCAGTATTTT
CDR3aa: CAWSVSGDGTDTQYF
abundance: NA
len: 15
j_gene: TRBJ2-3
d_gene: NA
v_gene: TRBV30

CDR3nt: TGTGCCAGCAGTTTTGTCAACGACTTCACAGATACGCAGTATTTT
CDR3aa: CASSFVNDFTDTQYF
abundance: NA
len: 15
j_gene: TRBJ2-3
d_gene: NA
v_gene: TRBV27

CDR3nt: TGTGCCAGCAGATCCCGACAGGGGCCTTTAACCGGGGAGCTGTTTTTT
CDR3aa: CASRSRQGPLTGELFF
abundance: NA
len: 16
j_gene: TRBJ2-2
d_gene: TRBD1
v_gene: TRBV7-8

CDR3nt: TGTGCCAGCAGCTTATGGCCGACAGGGGTCTATGGCTACACCTTC
CDR3aa: CASSLWPTGVYGYTF
abundance: NA
len: 15
j_gene: TRBJ1-2
d_gene: TRBD1
v_gene: TRBV7-6

CDR3nt: TGCGCCAGCAGCTTTATACTCGACAATGAGCAGTTCTTC
CDR3aa: CASSFILDNEQFF
abundance: few
len: 13
j_gene: TRBJ2-1
d_gene: NA
v_gene: TRBV4-1

CDR3nt: TGTGCCAGTCCTCCTAGCCCCGGACTAGCGGCTCACAATGAGCAGTTCTTC
CDR3aa: CASPPSPGLAAHNEQFF
abundance: NA
len: 17
j_gene: TRBJ2-1
d_gene: TRBD2
v_gene: TRBV11-2

CDR3nt: TGTGCCAGCAGCCCCCTTACACCGGCCCAAACCTCTAGCGCTGATGAGCAGTTCTTC
CDR3aa: CASSPLTPAQTSSADEQFF
abundance: NA
len: 19
j_gene: TRBJ2-1
d_gene: NA
v_gene: TRBV7-9

CDR3nt: TGTGCCAGCAGCTTAGGGACCGGGAGCGAGGGGAATGAGCAGTTCTTC
CDR3aa: CASSLGTGSEGNEQFF
abundance: NA
len: 16
j_gene: TRBJ2-1
d_gene: NA
v_gene: TRBV13

CDR3nt: TGTGCCAGCAGCTGGGGCGGCGGGCGGGGCACTGAAGCTTTCTTT
CDR3aa: CASSWGGGRGTEAFF
abundance: NA
len: 15
j_gene: TRBJ1-1
d_gene: NA
v_gene: TRBV5-4